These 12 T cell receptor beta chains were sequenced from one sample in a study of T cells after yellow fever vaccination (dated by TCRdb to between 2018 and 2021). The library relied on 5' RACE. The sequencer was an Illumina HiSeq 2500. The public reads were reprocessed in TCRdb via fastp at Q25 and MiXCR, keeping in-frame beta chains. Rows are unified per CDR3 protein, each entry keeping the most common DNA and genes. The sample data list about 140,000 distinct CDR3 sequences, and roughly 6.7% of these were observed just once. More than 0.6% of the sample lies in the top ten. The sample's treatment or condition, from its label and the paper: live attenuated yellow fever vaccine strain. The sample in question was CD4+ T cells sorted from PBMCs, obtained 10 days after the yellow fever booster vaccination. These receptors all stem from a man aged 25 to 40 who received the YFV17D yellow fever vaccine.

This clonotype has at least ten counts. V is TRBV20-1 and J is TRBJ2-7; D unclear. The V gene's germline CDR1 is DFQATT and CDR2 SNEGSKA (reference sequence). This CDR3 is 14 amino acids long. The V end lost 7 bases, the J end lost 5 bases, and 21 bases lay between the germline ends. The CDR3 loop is CSVSASVIADEQYF. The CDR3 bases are TGCAGTGTATCCGCCTCCGTTATTGCGGACGAGCAGTACTTC.

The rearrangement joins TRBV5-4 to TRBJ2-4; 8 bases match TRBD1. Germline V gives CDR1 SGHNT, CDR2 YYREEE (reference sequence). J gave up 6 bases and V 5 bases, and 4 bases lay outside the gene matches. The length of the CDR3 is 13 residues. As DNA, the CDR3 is TGTGCCAGCAGTTTACAGGGGGGAAACATTCAGTACTTC. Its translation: CASSLQGGNIQYF.

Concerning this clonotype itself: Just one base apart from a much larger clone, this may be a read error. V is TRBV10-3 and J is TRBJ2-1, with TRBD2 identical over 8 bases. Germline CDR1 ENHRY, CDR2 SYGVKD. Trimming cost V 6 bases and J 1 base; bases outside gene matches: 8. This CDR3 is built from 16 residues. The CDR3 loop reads CAIRGASGCSYNEQFF. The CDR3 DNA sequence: TGTGCCATCAGGGGGGCTAGCGGGTGTTCCTACAATGAGCAGTTCTTC.

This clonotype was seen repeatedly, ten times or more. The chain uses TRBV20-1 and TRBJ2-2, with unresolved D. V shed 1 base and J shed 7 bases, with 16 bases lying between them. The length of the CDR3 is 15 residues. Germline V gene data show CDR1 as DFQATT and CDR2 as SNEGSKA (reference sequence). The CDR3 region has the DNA TGCAGTGCTAGAGTCCCGCTTTCTGGAAGCGGGGAGCTGTTTTTT. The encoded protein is CSARVPLSGSGELFF.

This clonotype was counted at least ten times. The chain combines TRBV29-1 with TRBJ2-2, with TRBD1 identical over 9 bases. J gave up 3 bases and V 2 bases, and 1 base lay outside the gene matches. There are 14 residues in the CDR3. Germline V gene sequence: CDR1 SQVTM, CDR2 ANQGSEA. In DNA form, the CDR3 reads TGCAGCGTTGAAAGGACAGGGGACACCGGGGAGCTGTTTTTT. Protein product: CSVERTGDTGELFF.

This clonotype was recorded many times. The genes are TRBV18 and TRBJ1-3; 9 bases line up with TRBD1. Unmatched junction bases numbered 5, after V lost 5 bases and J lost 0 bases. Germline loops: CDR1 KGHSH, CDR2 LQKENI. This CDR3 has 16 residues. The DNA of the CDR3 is TGTGCCAGCTCAATGGGACAGGGAAGCTCTGGAAACACCATATATTTT. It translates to CASSMGQGSSGNTIYF.

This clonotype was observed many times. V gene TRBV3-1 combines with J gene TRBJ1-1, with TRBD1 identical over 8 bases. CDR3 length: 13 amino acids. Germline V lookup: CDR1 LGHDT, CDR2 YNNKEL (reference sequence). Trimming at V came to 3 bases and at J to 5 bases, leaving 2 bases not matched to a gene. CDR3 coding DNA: TGTGCCAGCAGCCAGTACAGGGGGACTGAAGCTTTCTTT. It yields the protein CASSQYRGTEAFF.

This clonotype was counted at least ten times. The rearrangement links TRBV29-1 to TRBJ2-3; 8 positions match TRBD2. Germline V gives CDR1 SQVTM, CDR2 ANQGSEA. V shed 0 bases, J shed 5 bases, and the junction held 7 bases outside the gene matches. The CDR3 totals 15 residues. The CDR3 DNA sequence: TGCAGCGTTGAAGAGGGAGCGGGAGCTCTAGATACGCAGTATTTT. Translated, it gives CSVEEGAGALDTQYF.

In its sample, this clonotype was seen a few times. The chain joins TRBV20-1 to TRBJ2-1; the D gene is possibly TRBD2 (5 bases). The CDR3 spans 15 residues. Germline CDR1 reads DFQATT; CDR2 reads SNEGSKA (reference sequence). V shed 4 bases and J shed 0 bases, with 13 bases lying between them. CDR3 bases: TGCAGTGCTAATGCCCACGGGGACTCCTACAATGAGCAGTTCTTC. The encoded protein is CSANAHGDSYNEQFF.

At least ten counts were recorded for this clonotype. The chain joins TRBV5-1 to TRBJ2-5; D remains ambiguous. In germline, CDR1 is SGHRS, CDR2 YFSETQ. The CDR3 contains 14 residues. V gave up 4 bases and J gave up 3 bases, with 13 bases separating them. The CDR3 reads CASSNEAEKETQYF. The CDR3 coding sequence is TGCGCCAGCAGCAACGAGGCCGAGAAAGAGACCCAGTACTTC.

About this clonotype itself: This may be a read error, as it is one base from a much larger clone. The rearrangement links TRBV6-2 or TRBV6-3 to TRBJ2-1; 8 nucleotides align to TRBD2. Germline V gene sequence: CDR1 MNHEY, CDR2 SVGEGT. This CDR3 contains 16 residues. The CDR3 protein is CTSSYWGAGVGNEQFF. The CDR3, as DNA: TGTACCAGCAGTTACTGGGGAGCGGGAGTGGGGAATGAGCAGTTCTTC.

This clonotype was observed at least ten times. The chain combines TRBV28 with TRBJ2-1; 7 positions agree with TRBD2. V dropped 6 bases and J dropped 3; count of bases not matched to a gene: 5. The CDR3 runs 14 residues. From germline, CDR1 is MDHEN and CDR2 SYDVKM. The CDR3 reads CASSGGGNYNEQFF. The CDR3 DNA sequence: TGTGCCAGCAGCGGCGGGGGTAACTACAATGAGCAGTTCTTC. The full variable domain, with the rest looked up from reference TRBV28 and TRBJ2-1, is DVKVTQSSRYLVKRTGEKVFLECVQDMDHENMFWYRQDPGLGLRLIYFSYDVKMKEKGDIPEGYSVSREKKERFSLILESASTNQTSMYLCASSGGGNYNEQFFGPGTRLTVL.